A single count supports the clone carrying this T cell receptor (beta chain). The data are from a study of blood T cell repertoires in COVID-19. Trimming shortened V by 5 bases and J by 3 bases, and 13 bases separated the two germline ends. CDR3 length: 14 residues. Per the germline V gene, CDR1 is SGHRS and CDR2 is YFSETQ. The table came from immunoSEQ multiplex PCR; TCRdb's copy has only in-frame clones and leaves some out. Here the sample spans about 240,000 clones, 70% to 90% being singletons. This chain joins TRBV5-1 and TRBJ2-3, with D tentatively TRBD2 (7 bases). Sample: peripheral blood. The TCR sequence derives from a woman aged 45-65 years with COVID-19, enrolled during active disease. The CDR3 DNA follows: TGCGCCAGCAGTCGGGGGGCGCGGACAGATACGCAGTATTTT. It codes for CASSRGARTDTQYF.